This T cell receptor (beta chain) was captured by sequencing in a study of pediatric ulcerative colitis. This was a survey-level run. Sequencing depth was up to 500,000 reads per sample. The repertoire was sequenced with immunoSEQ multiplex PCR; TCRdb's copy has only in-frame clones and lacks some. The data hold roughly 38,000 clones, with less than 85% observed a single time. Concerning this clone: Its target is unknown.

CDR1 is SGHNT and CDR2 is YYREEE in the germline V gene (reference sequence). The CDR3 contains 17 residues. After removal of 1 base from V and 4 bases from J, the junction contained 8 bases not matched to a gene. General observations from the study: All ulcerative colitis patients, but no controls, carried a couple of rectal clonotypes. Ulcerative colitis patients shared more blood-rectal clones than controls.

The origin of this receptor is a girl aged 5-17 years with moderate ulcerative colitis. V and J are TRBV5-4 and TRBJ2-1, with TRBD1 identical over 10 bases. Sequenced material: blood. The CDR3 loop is CASSLPGGTGAYNEQFF. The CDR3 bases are TGTGCCAGCAGCTTGCCGGGCGGGACAGGGGCTTACAATGAGCAGTTCTTC.